Below, 16 T cell receptor beta chains from the same sample are listed, as sequenced in a study of T-cell memory formation after mild COVID-19. In TCRdb, the 5' RACE reads were re-called with MiXCR into one record per CDR3 protein. The data show 350,000 to 500,000 distinct CDR3 sequences, roughly 18% seen once. The sequencing sample was made of PBMCs or a T cell subset sorted from them (not recorded which). These receptors came from a man between 18 and 35 years old who had mild COVID-19 (a few samples of this study predate the infection). Cell type and time point are not known.

This clonotype has only a few counts. The V and J genes are TRBV9 and TRBJ2-2; D is uncertain. Trimming removed 0 bases from V and 2 bases from J, with 5 bases in between. The CDR3 length is 14 residues. Germline V lookup: CDR1 SGDLS, CDR2 YYNGEE. CDR3 nucleotides: TGTGCCAGCAGCGTAGCGGGCAACACCGGGGAGCTGTTTTTT. Amino acids: CASSVAGNTGELFF.

This clonotype was seen a handful of times. The chain carries TRBV19 and TRBJ2-2; D unresolved. Germline V CDR1 and CDR2: LNHDA, SQIVND (reference sequence). Trimming removed 8 bases from V and 6 bases from J, with 7 bases in between. This CDR3 region has 11 residues. The CDR3 reads CASRRSGELFF. DNA for the CDR3: TGTGCCAGTCGTCGGTCCGGGGAGCTGTTTTTT.

The J gene is TRBJ1-1, the V gene TRBV5-1; unclear D gene. Trimming stripped 5 bases from V and 0 bases from J, with 14 bases between. CDR1 is SGHRS, CDR2 YFSETQ, per germline. CDR3 length: 15 amino acids. This CDR3 is CASSMVVGMNTEAFF. Here the CDR3 DNA reads TGCGCCAGCAGTATGGTGGTCGGCATGAACACTGAAGCTTTCTTT.

This clonotype was picked up a small number of times. The chain recombines TRBV4-3 with TRBJ1-2; D is undetermined. The CDR3 runs to 19 residues. Germline V gives CDR1 LGHNA, CDR2 YSLEER. V was clipped by 0 bases and J by 6 bases, with 26 bases between them. CDR3 amino acids: CASSQDTETGSADVDGYTF. In DNA form, the CDR3 reads TGCGCCAGCAGCCAAGATACTGAAACCGGGTCAGCCGATGTGGATGGCTACACCTTC.

There are a few counts of this clonotype. V usage is TRBV19 and J usage is TRBJ2-1; D is uncertain. V shed 8 bases and J shed 10 bases, with 15 bases lying between them. The CDR3 contains 12 residues. Germline V lookup: CDR1 LNHDA, CDR2 SQIVND (reference sequence). The CDR3 loop reads CASAPLGGEQFF. The CDR3 DNA reads TGTGCCAGTGCGCCGTTGGGTGGCGAGCAGTTCTTC.

In its sample, this clonotype was seen a few times. J is TRBJ2-2 and V is TRBV6-2 or TRBV6-3, with D uncertain. There are 15 residues in the CDR3. V was trimmed by 2 bases and J by 5 bases, leaving 12 bases between them. CDR1 is MNHEY and CDR2 is SVGEGT in the germline V gene. The CDR3 DNA is TGTGCCAGCAGTTACCGGTCAGGTGGGACCGGGGAGCTGTTTTTT. It translates to CASSYRSGGTGELFF.

In its sample, this clonotype was seen a few times. The J gene is TRBJ1-4, the V gene TRBV18; 8 bases are a match to TRBD1. Germline-derived CDR1 and CDR2 are KGHSH and LQKENI. V trimming: 2 bases; J trimming: 6 bases; junction bases outside the gene matches: 14. The CDR3 totals 18 residues. Here the CDR3 reads CASSPGITGGKIDEKLFF. The CDR3, as DNA: TGTGCCAGCTCACCAGGTATCACAGGGGGAAAGATCGATGAAAAACTGTTTTTT.

This rearrangement joins TRBV20-1 to TRBJ2-7; the D gene is possibly TRBD2 (5 bases). The CDR3 is 15 residues long. Germline V CDR1 and CDR2: DFQATT, SNEGSKA (reference sequence). V was clipped by 5 bases and J by 6 bases, with 23 bases between them. The CDR3 DNA sequence: TGCAGTGCTCGCTATAAGGAGGTAGGGTCTGGCGAGCAGTACTTC. Its protein is CSARYKEVGSGEQYF.

This clonotype showed up just a few times. The chain joins TRBV10-2 to TRBJ1-2; 9 positions agree with TRBD1. J gave up 1 base and V 7 bases, and 10 bases lay outside the gene matches. Germline lookup yields CDR1 WSHSY and CDR2 SAAADI. The CDR3 extends over 16 amino acids. CDR3: CASTGQGSFVNYGYTF. The DNA of the CDR3 is TGCGCCAGCACAGGACAGGGGTCCTTCGTTAACTATGGCTACACCTTC.

This clonotype was picked up a small number of times. The chain recombines TRBV7-9 with TRBJ2-2; D is unclear. Per germline, CDR1 SEHNR and CDR2 FQNEAQ (reference sequence). Trimming shortened V by 3 bases and J by 6 bases, and 14 bases separated the two germline ends. CDR3 length: 15 amino acids. The CDR3: CASSFPRRAPGELFF. CDR3 nucleotides: TGTGCCAGCAGCTTCCCCCGGCGCGCCCCCGGGGAGCTGTTTTTT.

The V and J genes are TRBV15 and TRBJ1-1, with a weak D call TRBD1 (5 bases). The germline CDR1 and CDR2 sequences are LNHNV and YYDKDF (reference sequence). The CDR3 contains 14 residues. V dropped 1 base and J dropped 4 bases, with 10 bases sitting between them. CDR3 in amino acids: CATSRVWGGTEAFF. CDR3 nucleotides: TGTGCCACCAGCAGAGTCTGGGGGGGCACTGAAGCTTTCTTT.

In DNA, the CDR3 is TGCAGCGTTACAGGGTATAACTATGGCTACACCTTC. It codes for CSVTGYNYGYTF. The chain carries TRBV29-1 and TRBJ1-2; maybe TRBD1 (6 bases). V lost 5 bases and J lost 1, with 8 bases in between. The CDR3 is 12 residues long. The germline gives CDR1 SQVTM, CDR2 ANQGSEA.

Ten or more counts support this clonotype. The chain uses TRBV9 and TRBJ2-1; 8 bases match TRBD2. CDR3 size: 14 residues. Germline V lookup: CDR1 SGDLS, CDR2 YYNGEE. V gave up 5 bases and J gave up 4 bases; unmatched junction bases: 5. The CDR3 region has the DNA TGTGCCAGCAGTGGGAGCGGGGGATACAATGAGCAGTTCTTC. Translating gives CASSGSGGYNEQFF.

This clonotype was detected a few times. V usage is TRBV5-8 and J usage is TRBJ2-7; D gene ambiguous. This CDR3 region has 15 residues. The germline V gene encodes CDR1 SGHTS and CDR2 YDEGEE. V lost 4 bases to trimming and J lost 6 bases, with 20 bases between them. CDR3 loop: CASSSGMDVPGEQYF. CDR3 sequence (DNA): TGTGCCAGCAGCAGTGGCATGGACGTTCCCGGCGAGCAGTACTTC.

Only a few counts were recorded for this clonotype. This chain links TRBV7-3 with TRBJ2-3, with D perhaps TRBD1 (6 bases). The CDR3 totals 15 residues. Trimming left V 6 bases short and J 5 bases short, with 18 bases between. Germline CDR1 is SGHTA and CDR2 is FQGTGA. The CDR3 reads CASSSSRSGVDTQYF. CDR3 bases: TGTGCCAGCAGTTCCTCAAGATCAGGGGTAGATACGCAGTATTTT.

This clonotype has just a few counts. The chain recombines TRBV6-5 with TRBJ1-5; D not resolved. The CDR3 runs 16 residues. Germline values: CDR1 MNHEY, CDR2 SVGAGI. Trimming cost V 3 bases and J 0 bases, with 12 bases left between them. The CDR3 reads CASSYSPPYSNQPQHF. The CDR3 region has the DNA TGTGCCAGCAGTTATAGTCCACCATATAGCAATCAGCCCCAGCATTTT.